Below are 29 T cell receptor beta chains sequenced from a single sample in a study of blood T cell repertoires in COVID-19. Assay: immunoSEQ multiplex PCR; the TCRdb copy retains only in-frame clones and omits some. Of approximately 360,000 clones listed, around 86% are singletons. Sequenced sample: PBMCs or T cells enriched from blood (not recorded which). The source is a woman between 50 and 59 years old who had recovered from COVID-19.

There are a few counts of this clone. The rearrangement uses TRBV13 and TRBJ1-1, with D tentatively TRBD1 (5 bases). The CDR3 totals 15 residues. CDR1 PRHDT and CDR2 FYEKMQ come from the germline V gene (reference sequence). V was pared by 5 bases and J by 0 bases, with 13 bases between. The CDR3 reads CASSPRGGVNTEAFF. As DNA, the CDR3 is TGTGCCAGCAGCCCACGAGGAGGGGTGAACACTGAAGCTTTCTTT.

The rearrangement links TRBV7-9 to TRBJ1-2; D might be TRBD1 (6 bases). The CDR3 totals 15 residues. Trimming took off 7 bases at V and 8 bases at J, with 23 bases between the two ends. The V gene's germline CDR1 is SEHNR and CDR2 FQNEAQ (reference sequence). CDR3 residues: CASNPSAQGALGYTF. CDR3 sequence (DNA): TGTGCCAGCAACCCCTCCGCACAGGGAGCCTTGGGCTACACCTTC. Together with reference TRBV7-9 and TRBJ1-2, the CDR3 gives the full variable domain: DTGVSQNPRHKITKRGQNVTFRCDPISEHNRLYWYRQTLGQGPEFLTYFQNEAQLEKSRLLSDRFSAERPKGSFSTLEIQRTEQGDSAMYLCASNPSAQGALGYTFGSGTRLTVV.

This clone was found once. The V gene is TRBV14, the J gene TRBJ2-5, with D perhaps TRBD1 (5 bases). V gave up 1 base and J gave up 4 bases, with 10 bases separating them. The CDR3 length is 14 residues. Germline CDR1 is SGHDN and CDR2 is FVKESK. This CDR3 is CASSQARGRETQYF. In DNA, the CDR3 is TGTGCCAGCAGCCAAGCTAGGGGCCGAGAGACCCAGTACTTC. Using reference TRBV14 and TRBJ2-5 for the parts outside the CDR3, the full variable domain is EAGVTQFPSHSVIEKGQTVTLRCDPISGHDNLYWYRRVMGKEIKFLLHFVKESKQDESGMPNNRFLAERTGGTYSTLKVQPAELEDSGVYFCASSQARGRETQYFGPGTRLLVL.

The gene calls are TRBV19 and TRBJ1-5; 7 nucleotides align to TRBD1. The CDR3 contains 15 residues. V gave up 5 bases and J gave up 4 bases; unmatched junction bases: 8. The germline V gene has CDR1 LNHDA and CDR2 SQIVND (reference sequence). CDR3 in amino acids: CASSARQGRNQPQHF. CDR3 in DNA: TGTGCCAGTAGTGCCAGACAGGGCAGAAATCAGCCCCAGCATTTT.

The V gene is TRBV19, the J gene TRBJ1-5; D call uncertain. The CDR3 loop spans 14 amino acids. CDR1 is LNHDA, CDR2 SQIVND, per germline (reference sequence). V was pared by 7 bases and J by 2 bases, with 12 bases between. CDR3 DNA sequence: TGTGCCAGTACCTCGAACCAGGGCAATCAGCCCCAGCATTTT. This encodes CASTSNQGNQPQHF.

The chain uses TRBV5-4 and TRBJ1-6; 9 positions agree with TRBD1. CDR1 SGHNT and CDR2 YYREEE come from the germline V gene (reference sequence). This CDR3 has 14 amino acids. The V segment lost 3 bases and the J segment 10 bases; nucleotides outside the gene matches: 5. CDR3 amino acids: CASSSRDRASPLHF. The DNA of the CDR3 is TGTGCCAGCAGCTCCCGGGACAGGGCCTCACCCCTCCACTTT.

This chain links TRBV3-1 (or the pseudogene TRBV3-2) with TRBJ1-1; 7 positions agree with TRBD1. The CDR3 loop spans 14 amino acids. V was pared by 2 bases and J by 3 bases, with 3 bases of the junction left unmatched. Germline V gene data show CDR1 as LGHDT and CDR2 as YNNKEL (reference sequence). In DNA, the CDR3 is TGTGCCAGCAGCCAACAGCAGGGGGACACTGAAGCTTTCTTT. It encodes CASSQQQGDTEAFF.

The chain recombines TRBV21-1 with TRBJ1-1; the tabulated D call, TRBD1, remains unverified against the DNA. TRBV21-1 is a pseudogene locus. CDR3 size: 15 residues. CDR3 DNA: TGTGCCAGCAAGGAAAAAAGACAGGAGAACACTGAAGCTTTCTTT. As protein: CASKEKRQENTEAFF.

The V gene is TRBV25-1, the J gene TRBJ1-3; D may be TRBD1 (5 bases). The CDR3 has 15 amino acids. The germline V gene has CDR1 MGHDK and CDR2 SYGVNS. V lost 5 bases, J lost 0 bases, and 11 bases lay in between. The CDR3 DNA is TGTGCCAGCAGTTGGCAGGGCTCCTCTGGAAACACCATATATTTT. This sequence encodes CASSWQGSSGNTIYF.

The chain uses TRBV6-5 and TRBJ2-5; the D gene is possibly TRBD1 (5 bases). CDR1 MNHEY and CDR2 SVGAGI come from the germline V gene. The CDR3 is 16 residues long. V was trimmed by 0 bases and J by 4 bases, leaving 15 bases between them. Written as DNA, the CDR3 is TGTGCCAGCAGTTACTCTGGCAGGGTGGTGTCAGAGACCCAGTACTTC. Its translation is CASSYSGRVVSETQYF.

CDR3 region: CASKPDRNGNYGYTF. In DNA, the CDR3 is TGTGCCAGCAAACCGGACAGGAATGGGAACTATGGCTACACCTTC. V is TRBV6-6 and J is TRBJ1-2, with 7 bases matching TRBD1. V lost 7 bases, J lost 2 bases, and 10 bases stayed unmatched. CDR3 length: 15 residues. The germline gives CDR1 MNHNY, CDR2 SVGAGI (reference sequence).

The V call is TRBV18, the J call TRBJ2-1, with TRBD2 matching over 8 bases. From germline, CDR1 is KGHSH and CDR2 LQKENI. J lost 6 bases, V lost 3 bases, and 10 bases had no gene match. CDR3 size: 16 residues. CDR3 coding DNA: TGTGCCAGCTCACCTGCTCGGGGGGGCCATCTCAATGAGCAGTTCTTC. This codes for CASSPARGGHLNEQFF.

This clone was seen a few times. This chain joins TRBV30 and TRBJ1-6, with 9 positions matching TRBD1. V dropped 1 base and J dropped 4; count of bases not matched to a gene: 8. The CDR3 extends over 17 amino acids. Germline V gene data show CDR1 as GTSNPN and CDR2 as SVGIG (reference sequence). CDR3 sequence (DNA): TGTGCCTGGAGTGGTAGGGACAGGGCGCATTATAATTCACCCCTCCACTTT. It encodes CAWSGRDRAHYNSPLHF.

The chain uses TRBV11-2 and TRBJ2-2; 8 positions match TRBD1. Germline loops: CDR1 SGHAT, CDR2 FQNNGV. V lost 5 bases, J lost 6 bases, and 5 bases stayed unmatched. The CDR3 totals 14 residues. This CDR3 is CASSPTGGSGELFF. The CDR3 region has the DNA TGTGCCAGCAGCCCAACAGGGGGATCCGGGGAGCTGTTTTTT.

The rearrangement uses TRBV6-5 and TRBJ1-6, with D perhaps TRBD1 (6 bases). V was trimmed by 3 bases and J by 9 bases, leaving 15 bases between them. The germline CDR1 and CDR2 sequences are MNHEY and SVGAGI. The CDR3 is 15 amino acids. CDR3 bases: TGTGCCAGCAGTTATGGGACAACCCGAGGTTCACCCCTCCACTTT. Encoded protein: CASSYGTTRGSPLHF.

The table lists this clone with a few counts. The chain employs TRBV6-2 or TRBV6-3 and TRBJ1-2; the match to TRBD1 covers 8 bases. CDR3 length: 18 residues. CDR1 MNHEY and CDR2 SVGEGT come from the germline V gene. Unmatched junction bases numbered 16, after V lost 0 bases and J lost 7 bases. As DNA, the CDR3 is TGTGCCAGCAGTTACTCAGGCGGACAGGGTCGAACTAGACTTGGCTACACCTTC. Protein sequence: CASSYSGGQGRTRLGYTF.

V is TRBV12-3 or TRBV12-4 and J is TRBJ2-7, with D unresolved. Trimming took 1 base from V and 4 from J, leaving 8 bases between them. This CDR3 comprises 13 residues. The CDR3 DNA reads as TGTGCCAGCAGTTTAGAACAGATGTACGAGCAGTACTTC. Its translation is CASSLEQMYEQYF.

The rearrangement links TRBV25-1 to TRBJ1-2, with 8 bases identical to TRBD1. The V gene's germline CDR1 is MGHDK and CDR2 SYGVNS. This CDR3 contains 13 residues. J lost 7 bases, V lost 4 bases, and 5 bases had no gene match. The chain's CDR3 is CASSGQGFPGYTF. The DNA for the CDR3 is TGTGCCAGCAGTGGACAGGGGTTTCCTGGCTACACCTTC.

J is TRBJ1-1 and V is TRBV19; no clear D gene. Germline lookup yields CDR1 LNHDA and CDR2 SQIVND (reference sequence). The V end was cut by 6 bases, the J end by 3 bases, with 17 bases between. The CDR3 runs 15 residues. The CDR3 nucleotides read TGTGCCAGTAGAAAGCCTGACCGGCGGGACACTGAAGCTTTCTTT. The encoded protein is CASRKPDRRDTEAFF. Full variable domain (remainder filled in from reference TRBV19 and TRBJ1-1): DGGITQSPKYLFRKEGQNVTLSCEQNLNHDAMYWYRQDPGQGLRLIYYSQIVNDFQKGDIAEGYSVSREKKESFPLTVTSAQKNPTAFYLCASRKPDRRDTEAFFGQGTRLTVV.

The chain uses TRBV6-5 and TRBJ1-1; no firm D call. V lost 5 bases and J lost 7, with 14 bases in between. The CDR3 length is 13 residues. The germline V gene encodes CDR1 MNHEY and CDR2 SVGAGI. The CDR3 bases are TGTGCCAGCAGTCTTAGTCTTGTAAGTGAAGCTTTCTTT. Amino acid sequence: CASSLSLVSEAFF.

The rearrangement links TRBV5-6 to TRBJ1-1; 7 bases match TRBD1. Per the germline V gene, CDR1 is SGHDT and CDR2 is YYEEEE. The CDR3 has 14 residues. V shed 4 bases and J 1 base; nucleotides not matched to a gene: 4. Written as DNA, the CDR3 is TGTGCCAGCAGCCGACGACAGGGGAACACTGAAGCTTTCTTT. It codes for CASSRRQGNTEAFF.

This rearrangement joins TRBV5-1 to TRBJ2-3, with 10 positions matching TRBD1. V lost 0 bases and J lost 2; bases outside the gene matches: 9. The CDR3 contains 18 residues. The germline gives CDR1 SGHRS, CDR2 YFSETQ. DNA for the CDR3: TGCGCCAGCAGCTTGGTTGGGACAGGGGACCCCTTCACAGATACGCAGTATTTT. Amino acids: CASSLVGTGDPFTDTQYF.

The rearrangement links TRBV19 to TRBJ1-3, with a weak D call TRBD1 (5 bases). Germline V gene sequence: CDR1 LNHDA, CDR2 SQIVND (reference sequence). The CDR3 extends over 15 amino acids. With 10 bases removed from V and 7 bases from J, the gap between germline ends came to 23 bases. Here the CDR3 DNA reads TGTGCCACCGAGGCGGGGCAACAAGTAGGGAACACCATATATTTT. The encoded protein is CATEAGQQVGNTIYF.

This chain uses TRBV7-2 with TRBJ1-3; a weak D match, TRBD1 (5 bases). This CDR3 comprises 14 residues. The ends were cut back, 3 bases at V and 4 bases at J, with 10 bases in the middle. Germline V CDR1 and CDR2: SGHTA, FQGNSA. This CDR3 is CASSFQGGGNTIYF. CDR3 sequence (DNA): TGTGCCAGCAGCTTTCAGGGTGGCGGAAACACCATATATTTT.

Worth noting for this clone: Other DNA sequences from this sample encode an identical CDR3 as well. The rearrangement uses TRBV29-1 and TRBJ1-2, with D unclear. This CDR3 comprises 12 residues. V lost 3 bases and J lost 0, with 5 bases in between. Germline V gene lookup returns CDR1 SQVTM and CDR2 ANQGSEA. The DNA for the CDR3 is TGCAGCGTTGAGGCTGCTAACTATGGCTACACCTTC. It yields the protein CSVEAANYGYTF. Filled out from reference TRBV29-1 and TRBJ1-2, the complete variable domain reads SAVISQKPSRDICQRGTSLTIQCQVDSQVTMMFWYRQQPGQSLTLIATANQGSEATYESGFVIDKFPISRPNLTFSTLTVSNMSPEDSSIYLCSVEAANYGYTFGSGTRLTVV.

The sample holds a few counts of this clone. CDR3: CASSSYRFSYEQYF. The CDR3 DNA follows: TGTGCCAGCAGTTCATACAGGTTTTCCTACGAGCAGTACTTC. V and J are TRBV6-2 or TRBV6-3 and TRBJ2-7, with D possibly matching TRBD1 (5 bases). Germline-derived CDR1 and CDR2 are MNHEY and SVGEGT. This CDR3 is 14 amino acids long. V gave up 4 bases and J gave up 1 base, with 11 bases separating them.

V and J are TRBV28 and TRBJ1-2; D gene uncertain. Trimming took off 9 bases at V and 8 bases at J, with 13 bases between the two ends. Germline V gives CDR1 MDHEN, CDR2 SYDVKM. This CDR3 has 11 residues. DNA for the CDR3: TGTGCCAGTCGAGGGCTGGAGGGCTACACCTTC. Amino acid sequence: CASRGLEGYTF.

Here the CDR3 DNA reads TGTGCCAGCAGTTACGGAGGCAGGGGGCGTGGGGAGACCCAGTACTTC. Amino acid sequence: CASSYGGRGRGETQYF. This rearrangement joins TRBV6-2 or TRBV6-3 to TRBJ2-5; 8 bases fit TRBD1. The CDR3 is made up of 16 amino acids. J was trimmed by 5 bases and V by 2 bases; bases with no gene match: 10. Germline assignment: CDR1 MNHEY and CDR2 SVGEGT.

The chain uses TRBV7-9 and TRBJ2-3; 10 positions agree with TRBD2. This CDR3 spans 15 amino acids. Germline CDR1 SEHNR, CDR2 FQNEAQ (reference sequence). The ends lost 3 bases at V and 2 bases at J; junction bases unmatched: 2. CDR3 coding DNA: TGTGCCAGCAGCTTGACTAGCGGGTACACAGATACGCAGTATTTT. Translating it yields CASSLTSGYTDTQYF.